This entry lists 27 T cell receptor beta chains sequenced from one sample in a study of lymphopenia after photon versus proton radiotherapy. Only in-frame clones appear in the TCRdb table, and some are missing; sequencing was by immunoSEQ multiplex PCR. Altogether about 24,000 clones are present, about four fifths being singletons, with the ten largest covering roughly a quarter. The sequences come from peripheral blood, collected from a patient treated with photon-based radiotherapy. All receptors derive from a man aged 35 to 55 with gastric cancer.

The genes are TRBV25-1 and TRBJ2-2; 10 bases align to TRBD2. V dropped 1 base and J dropped 6; count of bases not matched to a gene: 8. The length of the CDR3 is 17 residues. Germline V lookup: CDR1 MGHDK, CDR2 SYGVNS. Here the CDR3 reads CASSELASGGLPGELFF. The CDR3 coding sequence is TGTGCCAGCAGTGAATTGGCTAGCGGGGGTCTCCCCGGGGAGCTGTTTTTT.

This sequence joins TRBV5-2 and TRBJ1-2. TRBV5-2 is tagged as a pseudogene. This CDR3 region has 14 residues. The CDR3 is CASSQPRDNYGYTF. The DNA of the CDR3 is TGTGCCAGCAGCCAACCCCGGGACAACTATGGCTACACCTTC.

This chain links TRBV19 with TRBJ1-1; no clear D. The CDR3 is 16 residues long. Germline V CDR1 and CDR2: LNHDA, SQIVND (reference sequence). V dropped 1 base and J dropped 0 bases, with 12 bases sitting between them. The CDR3 DNA reads TGTGCCAGTAGTATAGGTGGCAGACTCCTGAACACTGAAGCTTTCTTT. Its translation: CASSIGGRLLNTEAFF.

The rearrangement joins TRBV7-9 to TRBJ2-7; TRBD1 might be the D (5 bases). The CDR3 totals 18 residues. Trimming left V 5 bases short and J 1 base short, with 24 bases between. Germline V CDR1 and CDR2: SEHNR, FQNEAQ (reference sequence). The CDR3 nucleotides read TGTGCCAGCAGCCCACGGGCAGTCGACAGCGCGAGATCCTACGAGCAGTACTTC. Translating it yields CASSPRAVDSARSYEQYF.

This sequence joins TRBV6-1 and TRBJ1-5; 7 bases agree with TRBD1. After removal of 6 bases from V and 5 bases from J, the junction contained 7 bases not matched to a gene. The germline gives CDR1 MNHNS, CDR2 SASEGT. The CDR3 is 14 residues long. The CDR3 region is CASRPDRLDQPQHF. The CDR3 DNA reads TGTGCCAGCAGGCCGGACAGGTTGGATCAGCCCCAGCATTTT.

This chain links TRBV5-4 with TRBJ2-1; D is perhaps TRBD1 or TRBD2 (5 bases each). CDR1 and CDR2 from the germline V gene are SGHNT and YYREEE (reference sequence). The CDR3 length is 15 residues. V was shortened by 7 bases and J by 0 bases, with 14 bases between the two germline ends. This CDR3 reads CASGDGVSSYNEQFF. The CDR3 DNA reads TGTGCCAGCGGGGACGGAGTGAGCTCCTACAATGAGCAGTTCTTC.

This clone appeared once. The chain has TRBV25-1 and TRBJ1-2; D not resolved. V lost 3 bases and J lost 2, with 7 bases in between. This CDR3 spans 13 amino acids. CDR1 and CDR2 (germline): MGHDK, SYGVNS. CDR3 amino acids: CASSDDGNYGYTF. For the CDR3, the DNA is TGTGCCAGCAGTGATGACGGAAACTATGGCTACACCTTC.

The rearrangement links TRBV25-1 to TRBJ1-2; 7 bases align to TRBD1. Germline values: CDR1 MGHDK, CDR2 SYGVNS. Losses at the gene ends were 5 bases for V and 3 bases for J; bases not matched to a gene: 6. The CDR3 has 14 residues. This CDR3 is CASSSPGTDYGYTF. For the CDR3, the DNA is TGTGCCAGCAGTTCCCCCGGGACAGACTATGGCTACACCTTC.

V usage is TRBV7-2 and J usage is TRBJ2-7, with 7 bases identical to TRBD2. Germline V gives CDR1 SGHTA, CDR2 FQGNSA. This CDR3 region has 13 residues. Trimming cost V 1 base and J 7 bases; bases outside gene matches: 4. CDR3 protein: CASSLGGGAEQYF. CDR3 DNA: TGTGCCAGCAGCTTAGGGGGAGGGGCAGAGCAGTACTTC. The variable domain in full, with the rest retrieved from reference TRBV7-2 and TRBJ2-7, is GAGVSQSPSNKVTEKGKDVELRCDPISGHTALYWYRQSLGQGLEFLIYFQGNSAPDKSGLPSDRFSAERTGGSVSTLTIQRTQQEDSAVYLCASSLGGGAEQYFGPGTRLTVT.

V usage is TRBV7-2 and J usage is TRBJ1-5, with D uncertain. CDR3 length: 13 amino acids. Germline lookup yields CDR1 SGHTA and CDR2 FQGNSA. V was shortened by 5 bases and J by 3 bases, with 8 bases between the two germline ends. The CDR3 spells CASSAGFNQPQHF. The CDR3 coding sequence is TGTGCCAGCAGCGCAGGCTTCAATCAGCCCCAGCATTTT.

The J gene is TRBJ1-3, the V gene TRBV5-6, with 9 bases lining up with TRBD1. Germline V gives CDR1 SGHDT, CDR2 YYEEEE. Trimming took 3 bases from V and 2 from J; bases not matched to a gene: 3. The CDR3 runs to 15 residues. CDR3 nucleotide sequence: TGTGCCAGCAGCTGGGGGGACAGGGCTGGAAACACCATATATTTT. It is translated as CASSWGDRAGNTIYF.

In DNA form, the CDR3 reads TGCGCCAGCAGCCAAGGAGGGAACTCCTACGAGCAGTACTTC. Translating it yields CASSQGGNSYEQYF. The J gene is TRBJ2-7, the V gene TRBV4-1; D may be TRBD2 (5 bases). From germline, CDR1 is MGHRA and CDR2 YSYEKL. This CDR3 has 14 amino acids. Between the trimmed V and J ends, which lost 1 base and 0 bases, there was a span of 7 bases.

The table lists this clone with a few counts. The rearrangement links TRBV6-5 to TRBJ2-7, with D unresolved. In germline, CDR1 is MNHEY, CDR2 SVGAGI. The CDR3 is 14 residues long. Trimming cost V 2 bases and J 6 bases, with 14 bases left between them. CDR3 sequence: CASSYLADPSEQYF. The CDR3 region has the DNA TGTGCCAGCAGTTACCTGGCAGACCCCAGCGAGCAGTACTTC.

The chain joins TRBV4-3 to TRBJ2-5, with 8 positions matching TRBD2. The CDR3 length is 17 residues. Germline V lookup: CDR1 LGHNA, CDR2 YSLEER. V trimming: 4 bases; J trimming: 4 bases; junction bases outside the gene matches: 14. In DNA, the CDR3 is TGCGCCAGCAGCCGGGGGATTGGGGCGGGGGGCCCAGAGACCCAGTACTTC. Translation gives CASSRGIGAGGPETQYF.

The V gene is TRBV11-2, the J gene TRBJ1-1; no clear D. Trimming shortened V by 5 bases and J by 0 bases, and 10 bases separated the two germline ends. There are 14 residues in the CDR3. CDR1 SGHAT and CDR2 FQNNGV come from the germline V gene. The CDR3 DNA reads as TGTGCCAGCAGCCCTTCTTGGGTGAACACTGAAGCTTTCTTT. Encoded protein: CASSPSWVNTEAFF. The full variable domain, its missing parts supplied by reference TRBV11-2 and TRBJ1-1, is EAGVAQSPRYKIIEKRQSVAFWCNPISGHATLYWYQQILGQGPKLLIQFQNNGVVDDSQLPKDRFSAERLKGVDSTLKIQPAKLEDSAVYLCASSPSWVNTEAFFGQGTRLTVV.

This clone was detected a few times. The rearrangement uses TRBV7-2 and TRBJ2-3; D gene uncertain. Germline V lookup: CDR1 SGHTA, CDR2 FQGNSA. This CDR3 is built from 14 residues. V dropped 0 bases and J dropped 6 bases, with 10 bases sitting between them. The CDR3: CASSLAGRPDTQYF. Written as DNA, the CDR3 is TGTGCCAGCAGCTTAGCCGGTCGGCCCGATACGCAGTATTTT.

CDR3 sequence (DNA): TGTGCCAGCAGTGCGGGACTCACGACCGGGGAGCTGTTTTTT. It codes for CASSAGLTTGELFF. The gene calls are TRBV6-1 and TRBJ2-2; D is perhaps TRBD2 (6 bases). V shed 4 bases and J shed 5 bases, with 11 bases lying between them. The CDR3 spans 14 residues. In germline, CDR1 is MNHNS, CDR2 SASEGT.

The rearrangement uses TRBV19 and TRBJ1-3, with 7 bases fitting TRBD1. With 3 bases clipped from V and 7 bases from J, the junction kept 6 bases outside the gene matches. This CDR3 has 14 residues. The germline gives CDR1 LNHDA, CDR2 SQIVND (reference sequence). As DNA, the CDR3 is TGTGCCAGTAGTATCCAGACAGGGACCAACACCATATATTTT. Its translation is CASSIQTGTNTIYF.

The chain employs TRBV4-2 and TRBJ2-2; possibly TRBD2 for D (6 bases). Germline CDR1 and CDR2: LGHNA and YNFKEQ. The V and J ends lost 1 base and 2 bases respectively, with 11 bases between them. This CDR3 is built from 16 residues. The DNA for the CDR3 is TGTGCCAGCAGCCAAGCCGCTAGCGCAAACACCGGGGAGCTGTTTTTT. It translates to CASSQAASANTGELFF.

The chain joins TRBV11-1 to TRBJ1-6; TRBD1 is a possible D gene (5 bases). Between the trimmed V and J ends, which lost 1 base and 9 bases, there was a span of 13 bases. The germline V gene has CDR1 SGHAT and CDR2 FQDESV (reference sequence). The CDR3 has 15 amino acids. Written as DNA, the CDR3 is TGTGCCAGCAGCTTAGTTGGGGGTGCGTCTTCACCCCTCCACTTT. It translates to CASSLVGGASSPLHF.

In its sample, this clone was seen once. This chain connects TRBV18 to TRBJ2-2, with D perhaps matching TRBD1 (6 bases). V lost 4 bases and J lost 8, with 8 bases in between. Germline values: CDR1 KGHSH, CDR2 LQKENI. The CDR3 sequence is 12 residues long. This chain's CDR3 is CASSRTAGELFF. The CDR3 DNA reads as TGTGCCAGCTCACGGACAGCGGGGGAGCTGTTTTTT.

The chain recombines TRBV30 with TRBJ2-2; possible D gene TRBD2, 5 bases. The CDR3 runs to 13 residues. Germline CDR1 and CDR2: GTSNPN and SVGIG (reference sequence). Deletions cut 0 bases from V and 5 bases from J, with 7 bases between. CDR3 region: CAWSVRGTGELFF. The CDR3 DNA is TGTGCCTGGAGTGTACGGGGAACCGGGGAGCTGTTTTTT.

This rearrangement joins TRBV5-8 to TRBJ2-1; D is possibly TRBD1 or TRBD2 (5 bases each). This CDR3 is 14 amino acids long. Germline values: CDR1 SGHTS, CDR2 YDEGEE. The V gene lost 0 bases and the J gene lost 3 bases, with 7 bases spanning the gap. In DNA, the CDR3 is TGTGCCAGCAGCTTGGGTGGGGGCTACAATGAGCAGTTCTTC. Protein: CASSLGGGYNEQFF.

The chain joins TRBV7-9 to TRBJ1-5; D remains ambiguous. Germline V gives CDR1 SEHNR, CDR2 FQNEAQ (reference sequence). This CDR3 has 15 amino acids. V was pared by 5 bases and J by 6 bases, with 17 bases between. The CDR3 DNA reads TGTGCCAGCAGCGCCGGGAGTGATCCGCGTCAGCCCCAGCATTTT. This encodes CASSAGSDPRQPQHF.

Only a few counts were recorded for this clone. The chain carries TRBV7-9 and TRBJ1-4; 9 bases line up with TRBD1. The length of the CDR3 is 16 residues. From germline, CDR1 is SEHNR and CDR2 FQNEAQ (reference sequence). The trim removed 3 bases at V and 6 bases at J, leaving 8 bases unmatched. The CDR3 protein is CASSFPSQGAHEKLFF. In DNA, the CDR3 is TGTGCCAGCAGCTTCCCCTCACAGGGGGCTCATGAAAAACTGTTTTTT.

The genes are TRBV7-9 and TRBJ1-2; D uncertain. V was cut by 8 bases and J by 7 bases, with 20 bases left in between. Germline CDR1 SEHNR, CDR2 FQNEAQ (reference sequence). This CDR3 spans 14 amino acids. The CDR3 nucleotides read TGTGCCAGCCGAAGATTCATGGGGTACGGTGGCTACACCTTC. It specifies CASRRFMGYGGYTF. Variable domain in full (rest from reference TRBV7-9 and TRBJ1-2): DTGVSQNPRHKITKRGQNVTFRCDPISEHNRLYWYRQTLGQGPEFLTYFQNEAQLEKSRLLSDRFSAERPKGSFSTLEIQRTEQGDSAMYLCASRRFMGYGGYTFGSGTRLTVV.

The chain recombines TRBV7-3 with TRBJ2-1, with D maybe TRBD2 (6 bases). This CDR3 contains 17 residues. V was cut by 5 bases and J by 2 bases, with 19 bases left in between. Germline V gene data show CDR1 as SGHTA and CDR2 as FQGTGA. The CDR3 region is CASSPRRGRSTYNEQFF. CDR3 nucleotides: TGTGCCAGCAGCCCCCGGCGGGGCAGATCAACCTACAATGAGCAGTTCTTC.